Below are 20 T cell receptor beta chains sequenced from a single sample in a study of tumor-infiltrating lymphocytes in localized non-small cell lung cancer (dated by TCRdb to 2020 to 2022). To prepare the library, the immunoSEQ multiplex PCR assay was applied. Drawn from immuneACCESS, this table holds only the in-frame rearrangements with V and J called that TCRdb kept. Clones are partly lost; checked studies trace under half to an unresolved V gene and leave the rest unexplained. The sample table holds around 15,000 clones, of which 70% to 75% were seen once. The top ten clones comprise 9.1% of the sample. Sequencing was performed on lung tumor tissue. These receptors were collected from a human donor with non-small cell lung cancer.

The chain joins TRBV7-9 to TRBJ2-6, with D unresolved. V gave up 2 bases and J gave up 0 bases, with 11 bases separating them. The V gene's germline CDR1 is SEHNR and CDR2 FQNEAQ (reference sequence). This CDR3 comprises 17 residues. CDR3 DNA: TGTGCCAGCAGCTTAACAGCAACCTCCTCTGGGGCCAACGTCCTGACTTTC. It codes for CASSLTATSSGANVLTF.

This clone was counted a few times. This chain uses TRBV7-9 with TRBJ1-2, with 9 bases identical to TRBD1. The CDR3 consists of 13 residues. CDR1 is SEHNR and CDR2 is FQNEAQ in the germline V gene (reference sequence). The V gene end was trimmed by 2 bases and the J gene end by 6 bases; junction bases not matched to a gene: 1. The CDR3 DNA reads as TGTGCCAGCAGCTTACGGACAGGGGATGGCTACACCTTC. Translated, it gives CASSLRTGDGYTF.

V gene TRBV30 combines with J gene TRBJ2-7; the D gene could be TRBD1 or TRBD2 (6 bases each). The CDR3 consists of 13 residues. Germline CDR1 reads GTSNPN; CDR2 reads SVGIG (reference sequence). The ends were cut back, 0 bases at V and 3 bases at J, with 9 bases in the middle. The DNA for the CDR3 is TGTGCCTGGAGTGTAGGGGGGATCTACGAGCAGTACTTC. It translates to CAWSVGGIYEQYF.

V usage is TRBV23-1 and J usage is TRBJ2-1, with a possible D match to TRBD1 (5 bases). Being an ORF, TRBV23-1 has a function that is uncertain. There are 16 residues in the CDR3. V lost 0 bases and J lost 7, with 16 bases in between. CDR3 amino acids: CASSQSGQWVWNEQFF. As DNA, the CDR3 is TGCGCCAGCAGTCAATCGGGGCAGTGGGTCTGGAATGAGCAGTTCTTC.

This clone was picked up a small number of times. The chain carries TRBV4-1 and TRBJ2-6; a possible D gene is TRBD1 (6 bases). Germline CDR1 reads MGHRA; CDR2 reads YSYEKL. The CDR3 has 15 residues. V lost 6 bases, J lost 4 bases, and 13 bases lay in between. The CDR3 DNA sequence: TGCGCCAGCAGTCACAGGGTGTCCGGGGCCAACGTCCTGACTTTC. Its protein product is CASSHRVSGANVLTF.

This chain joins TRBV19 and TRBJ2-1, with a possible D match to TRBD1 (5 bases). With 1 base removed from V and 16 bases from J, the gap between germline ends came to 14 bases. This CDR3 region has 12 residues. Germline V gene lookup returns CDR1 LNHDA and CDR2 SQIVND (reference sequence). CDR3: CASSIGGQWAFF. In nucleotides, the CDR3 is TGTGCCAGTAGTATAGGGGGCCAGTGGGCTTTCTTC.

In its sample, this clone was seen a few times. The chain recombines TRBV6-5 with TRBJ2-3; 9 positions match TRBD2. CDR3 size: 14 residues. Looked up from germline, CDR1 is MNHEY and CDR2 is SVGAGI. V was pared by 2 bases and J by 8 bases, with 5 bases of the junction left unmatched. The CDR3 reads CASSYPSGAGTQYF. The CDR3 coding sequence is TGTGCCAGCAGTTACCCTAGCGGGGCAGGTACGCAGTATTTT.

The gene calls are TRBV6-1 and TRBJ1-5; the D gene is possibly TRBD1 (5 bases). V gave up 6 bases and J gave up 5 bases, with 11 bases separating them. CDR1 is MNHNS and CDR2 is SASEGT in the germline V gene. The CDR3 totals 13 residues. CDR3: CASSREGDQPQHF. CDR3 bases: TGTGCCAGCAGCAGGGAAGGGGATCAGCCCCAGCATTTT.

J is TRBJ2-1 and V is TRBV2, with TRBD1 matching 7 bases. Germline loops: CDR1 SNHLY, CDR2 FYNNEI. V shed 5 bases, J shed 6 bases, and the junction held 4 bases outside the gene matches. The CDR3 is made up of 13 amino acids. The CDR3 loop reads CASSLGQANEQFF. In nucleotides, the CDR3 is TGTGCCAGCAGTCTCGGACAGGCCAATGAGCAGTTCTTC.

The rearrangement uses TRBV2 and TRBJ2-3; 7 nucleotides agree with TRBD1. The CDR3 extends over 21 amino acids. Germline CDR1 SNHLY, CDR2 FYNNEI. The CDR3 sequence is CAQTLGFGPDRPWGSTDTQYF. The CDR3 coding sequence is TGTGCTCAAACGCTGGGTTTCGGTCCGGACAGGCCCTGGGGTAGCACAGATACGCAGTATTTT. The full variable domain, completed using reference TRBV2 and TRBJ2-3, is EPEVTQTPSHQVTQMGQEVILRCVPISNHLYFYWYRQILGQKVEFLVSFYNNEISEKSEIFDDQFSVERPDGSNFTLKIRSTKLEDSAMYFCAQTLGFGPDRPWGSTDTQYFGPGTRLTVL.

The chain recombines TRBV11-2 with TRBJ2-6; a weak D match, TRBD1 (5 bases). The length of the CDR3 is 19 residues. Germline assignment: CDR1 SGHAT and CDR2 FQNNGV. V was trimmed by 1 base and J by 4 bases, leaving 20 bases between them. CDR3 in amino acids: CASSLVQGNAPRGANVLTF. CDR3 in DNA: TGTGCCAGCAGCTTAGTCCAGGGAAATGCCCCGCGGGGGGCCAACGTCCTGACTTTC.

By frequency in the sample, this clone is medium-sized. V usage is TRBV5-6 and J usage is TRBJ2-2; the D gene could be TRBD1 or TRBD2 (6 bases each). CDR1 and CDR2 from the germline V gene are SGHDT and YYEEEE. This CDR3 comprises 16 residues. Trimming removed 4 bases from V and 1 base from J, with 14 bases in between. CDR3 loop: CASSPGGGLNTGELFF. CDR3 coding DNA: TGTGCCAGCAGCCCTGGTGGGGGGCTGAACACCGGGGAGCTGTTTTTT.

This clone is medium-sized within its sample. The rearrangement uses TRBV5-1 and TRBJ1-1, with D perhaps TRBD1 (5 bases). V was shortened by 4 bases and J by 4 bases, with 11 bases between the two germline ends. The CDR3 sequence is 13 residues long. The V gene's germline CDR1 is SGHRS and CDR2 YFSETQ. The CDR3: CASSRGTGTEAFF. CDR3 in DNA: TGCGCCAGCAGCCGTGGGACGGGCACTGAAGCTTTCTTT.

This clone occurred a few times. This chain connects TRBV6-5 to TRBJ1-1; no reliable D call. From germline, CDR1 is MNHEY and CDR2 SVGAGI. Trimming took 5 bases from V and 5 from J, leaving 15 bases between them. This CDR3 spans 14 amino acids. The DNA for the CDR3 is TGTGCCAGCAGTGTAATCGGAGGAGGGACTGAAGCTTTCTTT. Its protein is CASSVIGGGTEAFF.

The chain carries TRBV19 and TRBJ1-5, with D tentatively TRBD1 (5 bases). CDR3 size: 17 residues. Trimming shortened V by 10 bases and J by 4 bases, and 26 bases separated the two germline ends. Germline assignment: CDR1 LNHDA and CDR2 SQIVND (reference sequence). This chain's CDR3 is CATTSGGPSIRNQPQHF. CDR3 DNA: TGTGCCACGACCTCGGGGGGACCTTCAATTCGTAATCAGCCCCAGCATTTT.

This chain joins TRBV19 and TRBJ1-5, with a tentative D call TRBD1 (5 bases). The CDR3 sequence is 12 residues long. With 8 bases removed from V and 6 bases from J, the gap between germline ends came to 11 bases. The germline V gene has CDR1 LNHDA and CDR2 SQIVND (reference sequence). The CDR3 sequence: CASERGGQPQHF. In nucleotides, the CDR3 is TGTGCCAGTGAGAGGGGCGGTCAGCCCCAGCATTTT.

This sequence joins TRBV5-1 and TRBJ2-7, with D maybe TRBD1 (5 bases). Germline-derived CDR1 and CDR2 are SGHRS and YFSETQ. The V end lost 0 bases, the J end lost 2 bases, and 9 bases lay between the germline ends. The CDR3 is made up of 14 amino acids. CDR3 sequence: CASSLDSGPYEQYF. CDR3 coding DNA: TGCGCCAGCAGCTTGGACTCAGGGCCCTACGAGCAGTACTTC.

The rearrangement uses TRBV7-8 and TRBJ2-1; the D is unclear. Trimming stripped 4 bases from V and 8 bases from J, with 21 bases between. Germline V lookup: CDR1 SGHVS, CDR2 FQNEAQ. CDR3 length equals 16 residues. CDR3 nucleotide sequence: TGTGCCAGCAGCTCCCGAACTGGGCCTCGGGCTTATGAGCAGTTCTTC. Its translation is CASSSRTGPRAYEQFF.

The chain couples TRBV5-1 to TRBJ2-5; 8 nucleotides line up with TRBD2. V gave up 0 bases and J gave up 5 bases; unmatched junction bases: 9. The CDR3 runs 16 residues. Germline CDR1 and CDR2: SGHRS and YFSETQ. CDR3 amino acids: CASSLGAGGAEETQYF. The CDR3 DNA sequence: TGCGCCAGCAGCTTGGGTGCCGGGGGGGCTGAGGAGACCCAGTACTTC.

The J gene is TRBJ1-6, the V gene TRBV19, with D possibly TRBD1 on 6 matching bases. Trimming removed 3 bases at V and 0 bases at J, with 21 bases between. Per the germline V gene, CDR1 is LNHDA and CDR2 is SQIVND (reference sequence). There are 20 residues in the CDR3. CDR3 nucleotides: TGTGCCAGTAGTATCCGGCTGGCAAGGGGGGAAGCCTCCTATAATTCACCCCTCCACTTT. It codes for CASSIRLARGEASYNSPLHF.